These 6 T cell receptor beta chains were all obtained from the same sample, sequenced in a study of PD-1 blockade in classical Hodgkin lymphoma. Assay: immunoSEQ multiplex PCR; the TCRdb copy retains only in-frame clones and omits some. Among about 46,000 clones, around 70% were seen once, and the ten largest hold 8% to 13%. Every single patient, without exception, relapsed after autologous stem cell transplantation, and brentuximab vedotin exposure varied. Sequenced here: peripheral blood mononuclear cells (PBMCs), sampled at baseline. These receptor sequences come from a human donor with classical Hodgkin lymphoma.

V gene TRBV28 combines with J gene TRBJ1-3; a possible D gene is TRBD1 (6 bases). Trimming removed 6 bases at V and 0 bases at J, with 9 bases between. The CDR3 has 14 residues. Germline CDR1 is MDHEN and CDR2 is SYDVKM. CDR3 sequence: CASRLDSSGNTIYF. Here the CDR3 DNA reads TGTGCCAGCAGACTGGACAGCTCTGGAAACACCATATATTTT.

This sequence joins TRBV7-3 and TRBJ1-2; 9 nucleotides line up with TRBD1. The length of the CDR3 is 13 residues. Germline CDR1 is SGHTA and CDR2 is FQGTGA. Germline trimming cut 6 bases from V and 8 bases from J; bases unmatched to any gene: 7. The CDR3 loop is CASSRTGADGYTF. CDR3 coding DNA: TGTGCCAGCAGTCGGACAGGGGCTGACGGCTACACCTTC.

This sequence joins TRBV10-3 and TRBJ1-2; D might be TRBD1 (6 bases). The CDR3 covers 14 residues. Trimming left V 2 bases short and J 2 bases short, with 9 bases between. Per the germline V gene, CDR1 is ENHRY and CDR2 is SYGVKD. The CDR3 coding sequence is TGTGCCATCAGTGAGGGACAGCAGAACTATGGCTACACCTTC. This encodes CAISEGQQNYGYTF.

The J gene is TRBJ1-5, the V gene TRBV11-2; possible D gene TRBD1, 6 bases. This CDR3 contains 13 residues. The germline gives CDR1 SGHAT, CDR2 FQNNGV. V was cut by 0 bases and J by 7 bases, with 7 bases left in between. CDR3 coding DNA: TGTGCCAGCAGCTTAGATAGGGGGCAGCCCCAGCATTTT. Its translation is CASSLDRGQPQHF.

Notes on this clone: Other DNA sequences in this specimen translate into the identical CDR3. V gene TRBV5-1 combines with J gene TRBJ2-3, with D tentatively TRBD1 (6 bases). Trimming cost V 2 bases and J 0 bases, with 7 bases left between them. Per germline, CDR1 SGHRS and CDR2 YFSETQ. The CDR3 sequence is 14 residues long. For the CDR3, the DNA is TGCGCCAGCAGCTTTGGACAGAGCACAGATACGCAGTATTTT. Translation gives CASSFGQSTDTQYF. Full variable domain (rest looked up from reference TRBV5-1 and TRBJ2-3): KAGVTQTPRYLIKTRGQQVTLSCSPISGHRSVSWYQQTPGQGLQFLFEYFSETQRNKGNFPGRFSGRQFSNSRSEMNVSTLELGDSALYLCASSFGQSTDTQYFGPGTRLTVL.

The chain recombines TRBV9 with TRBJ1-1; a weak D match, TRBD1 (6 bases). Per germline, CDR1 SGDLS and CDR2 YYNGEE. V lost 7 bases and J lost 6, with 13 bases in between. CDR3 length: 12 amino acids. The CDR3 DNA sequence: TGTGCCAGCCAGGGGAGGGAGGCTGAAGCTTTCTTT. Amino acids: CASQGREAEAFF.